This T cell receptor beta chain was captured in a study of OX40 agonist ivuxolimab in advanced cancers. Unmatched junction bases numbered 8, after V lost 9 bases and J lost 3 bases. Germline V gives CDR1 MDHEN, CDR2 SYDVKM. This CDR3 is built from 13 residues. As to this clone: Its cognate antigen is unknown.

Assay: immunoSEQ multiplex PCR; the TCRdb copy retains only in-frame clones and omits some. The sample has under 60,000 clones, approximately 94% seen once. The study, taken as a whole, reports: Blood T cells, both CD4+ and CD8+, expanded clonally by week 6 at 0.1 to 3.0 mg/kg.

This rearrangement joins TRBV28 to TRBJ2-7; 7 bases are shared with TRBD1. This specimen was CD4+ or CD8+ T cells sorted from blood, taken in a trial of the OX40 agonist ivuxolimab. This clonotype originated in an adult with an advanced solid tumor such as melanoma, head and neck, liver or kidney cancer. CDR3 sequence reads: CASTGTADYEQYF. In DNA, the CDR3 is TGTGCCAGTACCGGGACAGCTGACTACGAGCAGTACTTC. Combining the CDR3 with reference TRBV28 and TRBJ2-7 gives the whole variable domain DVKVTQSSRYLVKRTGEKVFLECVQDMDHENMFWYRQDPGLGLRLIYFSYDVKMKEKGDIPEGYSVSREKKERFSLILESASTNQTSMYLCASTGTADYEQYFGPGTRLTVT.